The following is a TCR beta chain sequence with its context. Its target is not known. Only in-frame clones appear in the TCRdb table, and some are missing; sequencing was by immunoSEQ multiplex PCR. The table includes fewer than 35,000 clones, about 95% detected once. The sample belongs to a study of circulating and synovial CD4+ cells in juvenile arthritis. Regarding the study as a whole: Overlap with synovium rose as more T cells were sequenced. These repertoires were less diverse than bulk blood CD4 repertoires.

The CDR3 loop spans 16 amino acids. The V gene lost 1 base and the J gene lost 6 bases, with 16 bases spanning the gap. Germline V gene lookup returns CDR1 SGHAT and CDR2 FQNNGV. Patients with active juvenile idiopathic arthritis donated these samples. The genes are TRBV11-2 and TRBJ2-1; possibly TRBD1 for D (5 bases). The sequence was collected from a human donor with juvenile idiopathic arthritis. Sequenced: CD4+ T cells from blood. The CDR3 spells CASSLVRGTSLNEQFF. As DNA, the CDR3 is TGTGCCAGCAGCTTAGTAAGGGGTACCTCCCTCAATGAGCAGTTCTTC.